The 30 T cell receptor beta chains given below trace back to one sample, sequenced in a study of T cell repertoires in cytomegalovirus infection. TCRdb itself ran the reads through MiXCR, one entry per CDR3 protein. Of about 570,000 distinct CDR3 sequences in the sample, around 40% were seen once. For these TCRs, the target antigens are not known. Material: cultured PBMCs, obtained from culture after CMV antigen stimulation. These receptors originate from a human donor in good health (CMV status not recorded). Some clones in this sample may be carry-over from other donors' samples.

This clonotype was found a few times. The rearrangement links TRBV12-3 or TRBV12-4 to TRBJ2-3; perhaps TRBD2 as D (5 bases). Trimming stripped 5 bases from V and 8 bases from J, with 17 bases between. There are 14 residues in the CDR3. CDR3 amino acids: CASSLIGKGSTQYF. The CDR3 DNA is TGTGCCAGCAGTCTCATAGGGAAAGGGAGTACGCAGTATTTT.

J is TRBJ2-2 and V is TRBV19; 8 bases match TRBD1. Trimming cost V 5 bases and J 4 bases; bases outside gene matches: 6. The CDR3 is 15 amino acids. From germline, CDR1 is LNHDA and CDR2 SQIVND (reference sequence). The CDR3 DNA sequence: TGTGCCAGTAGTTACGACAGGGGACCCACCGGGGAGCTGTTTTTT. This sequence encodes CASSYDRGPTGELFF.

This clonotype was seen at least ten times. J is TRBJ1-1 and V is TRBV7-2; possibly TRBD1 for D (5 bases). Germline V gene data show CDR1 as SGHTA and CDR2 as FQGNSA. V lost 2 bases, J lost 4 bases, and 8 bases lay in between. The CDR3 is made up of 13 amino acids. The CDR3 protein is CASSLWGTTEAFF. The DNA of the CDR3 is TGTGCCAGCAGCTTATGGGGGACCACTGAAGCTTTCTTT.

The rearrangement joins TRBV2 to TRBJ2-1; the D is unclear. The germline CDR1 and CDR2 sequences are SNHLY and FYNNEI. The CDR3 is 13 amino acids. V lost 0 bases, J lost 9 bases, and 9 bases lay in between. The CDR3: CASSEALRIEQFF. The CDR3, as DNA: TGTGCCAGCAGTGAAGCGCTAAGGATTGAGCAGTTCTTC.

This clonotype showed up many times. This rearrangement joins TRBV28 to TRBJ1-2; 8 bases agree with TRBD1. V shed 6 bases and J 4 bases; nucleotides not matched to a gene: 10. The CDR3 sequence is 15 residues long. Germline values: CDR1 MDHEN, CDR2 SYDVKM. CDR3 sequence: CASSSGQGAFYGYTF. In DNA, the CDR3 is TGTGCCAGCAGCTCCGGGCAGGGGGCTTTCTATGGCTACACCTTC.

This clonotype was seen a handful of times. This chain joins TRBV15 and TRBJ2-7; D is unresolved. Germline CDR1 reads LNHNV; CDR2 reads YYDKDF (reference sequence). The V end lost 0 bases, the J end lost 2 bases, and 5 bases lay between the germline ends. The CDR3 contains 13 residues. CDR3 in amino acids: CATSRDGTYEQYF. The CDR3 DNA is TGTGCCACCAGCAGAGATGGTACCTACGAGCAGTACTTC.

The V and J genes are TRBV11-2 and TRBJ2-2; 15 bases map to TRBD2. CDR1 is SGHAT and CDR2 is FQNNGV in the germline V gene. There are 17 residues in the CDR3. The ends lost 5 bases at V and 4 bases at J; junction bases unmatched: 5. CDR3 loop: CASSRGTSGGPTGELFF. The CDR3 DNA is TGTGCCAGCAGCCGGGGGACTAGCGGGGGGCCCACCGGGGAGCTGTTTTTT. Full variable domain (outside the CDR3, taken from reference TRBV11-2 and TRBJ2-2): EAGVAQSPRYKIIEKRQSVAFWCNPISGHATLYWYQQILGQGPKLLIQFQNNGVVDDSQLPKDRFSAERLKGVDSTLKIQPAKLEDSAVYLCASSRGTSGGPTGELFFGEGSRLTVL.

The chain links TRBV9 to TRBJ2-3, with D perhaps assigned TRBD1 or TRBD2 (5 bases each). The length of the CDR3 is 14 residues. Germline CDR1 is SGDLS and CDR2 is YYNGEE. Deletions cut 4 bases from V and 6 bases from J, with 15 bases between. The CDR3 region is CASSSLGVSDTQYF. The CDR3 DNA reads as TGTGCCAGCAGCTCCCTGGGGGTCTCGGATACGCAGTATTTT. Complete variable domain (other parts from reference TRBV9 and TRBJ2-3): DSGVTQTPKHLITATGQRVTLRCSPRSGDLSVYWYQQSLDQGLQFLIQYYNGEERAKGNILERFSAQQFPDLHSELNLSSLELGDSALYFCASSSLGVSDTQYFGPGTRLTVL.

Comment on this clonotype: This may be a read error, as it is one base from a much larger clone. It is likely a read error, because the conserved phenylalanine at the end of the CDR3 is missing. The rearrangement links TRBV7-2 to TRBJ1-5; D remains ambiguous. Germline loops: CDR1 SGHTA, CDR2 FQGNSA. With 8 bases removed from V and 6 bases from J, the gap between germline ends came to 14 bases. This CDR3 has 13 residues. The CDR3 DNA sequence: TGTGCCAGCGGCACTCAAGAGGGTCAGCCCCAGCATTAT. Translated: CASGTQEGQPQHY.

CDR3 DNA: TGCAGTGCTCCTTGGGACGAACAACTAGCGCCTAGCACAGATACGCAGTATTTT. It yields the protein CSAPWDEQLAPSTDTQYF. This chain connects TRBV20-1 to TRBJ2-3, with 7 nucleotides matching TRBD2. The J segment lost 0 bases and the V segment lost 5 bases, leaving 17 bases of the junction unmatched. CDR3 length: 18 residues. CDR1 and CDR2 (germline): DFQATT, SNEGSKA (reference sequence).

This clonotype was counted between two and nine times. The rearrangement uses TRBV7-6 and TRBJ2-3; no clear D gene. Between the trimmed V and J ends, which lost 3 bases and 6 bases, there was a span of 10 bases. Germline V CDR1 and CDR2: SGHVS, FNYEAQ. The CDR3 runs 13 residues. The CDR3 region is CASSFKLWDTQYF. The CDR3 DNA reads TGTGCCAGCAGCTTCAAGTTGTGGGATACGCAGTATTTT.

In its sample, this clonotype was seen a few times. The chain couples TRBV7-2 to TRBJ2-3, with 10 bases matching TRBD2. The CDR3 is 16 residues long. After removal of 3 bases from V and 6 bases from J, the junction contained 9 bases not matched to a gene. Germline lookup yields CDR1 SGHTA and CDR2 FQGNSA. The CDR3: CASSLNTGTSADTQYF. The CDR3 DNA reads as TGTGCCAGCAGCTTGAATACCGGGACTAGCGCCGATACGCAGTATTTT. The full variable domain, its missing parts supplied by reference TRBV7-2 and TRBJ2-3, is GAGVSQSPSNKVTEKGKDVELRCDPISGHTALYWYRQSLGQGLEFLIYFQGNSAPDKSGLPSDRFSAERTGGSVSTLTIQRTQQEDSAVYLCASSLNTGTSADTQYFGPGTRLTVL.

This clonotype was seen a few times. The V call is TRBV5-1, the J call TRBJ2-3, with D hard to call. Germline-derived CDR1 and CDR2 are SGHRS and YFSETQ. The CDR3 spans 13 residues. V lost 9 bases to trimming and J lost 0 bases, with 11 bases between them. The CDR3 DNA sequence: TGCGCCACCTCGGCCGCTAGCACAGATACGCAGTATTTT. Amino acid sequence: CATSAASTDTQYF.

In this sample, this clonotype turned up a few times. V is TRBV6-2 or TRBV6-3 and J is TRBJ2-7; TRBD1 aligns across 8 bases. Trimming took 6 bases from V and 4 from J; bases not matched to a gene: 11. Germline V gene lookup returns CDR1 MNHEY and CDR2 SVGEGT. This CDR3 is 15 amino acids long. In nucleotides, the CDR3 is TGTGCCAGCAGCAAAGCAGGGGGCGCGAGATACGAGCAGTACTTC. This translates into CASSKAGGARYEQYF.

The chain employs TRBV3-1 and TRBJ2-1, with 7 bases that match TRBD1. The germline V gene has CDR1 LGHDT and CDR2 YNNKEL (reference sequence). This CDR3 is built from 15 residues. Trimming removed 4 bases from V and 5 bases from J; junction bases left unmatched: 8. For the CDR3, the DNA is TGTGCCAGCAGCCCCGGGACAGCCCTCGACAATGAGCAGTTCTTC. It specifies CASSPGTALDNEQFF.

V is TRBV6-6 and J is TRBJ2-3, with D maybe TRBD2 (7 bases). Trimming shortened V by 11 bases and J by 2 bases, and 11 bases separated the two germline ends. This CDR3 has 12 residues. Germline V gene lookup returns CDR1 MNHNY and CDR2 SVGAGI (reference sequence). The chain's CDR3 is CAGGDNTDTQYF. The CDR3 coding sequence is TGTGCCGGGGGGGACAACACAGATACGCAGTATTTT.

The chain carries TRBV12-3 or TRBV12-4 and TRBJ1-2; 7 bases agree with TRBD1. The CDR3 contains 11 residues. The ends lost 4 bases at V and 7 bases at J; junction bases unmatched: 0. CDR3 sequence reads: CASSYRGGYTF. CDR3 nucleotides: TGTGCCAGCAGTTACAGGGGTGGCTACACCTTC.

The sample holds a few counts of this clonotype. The V and J genes are TRBV12-5 and TRBJ2-2; 9 positions agree with TRBD2. J lost 6 bases, V lost 5 bases, and 13 bases had no gene match. The V gene's germline CDR1 is LGHNT and CDR2 FRNRAP. CDR3 length equals 17 residues. The CDR3 DNA sequence: TGTGCTAGTGGTCCAGGCTGGCCTAGCGGGAAAGCCGGGGAGCTGTTTTTT. It encodes CASGPGWPSGKAGELFF.

This chain connects TRBV20-1 to TRBJ2-3; 8 nucleotides align to TRBD2. The length of the CDR3 is 17 residues. V dropped 0 bases and J dropped 0; count of bases not matched to a gene: 8. CDR1 and CDR2 (germline): DFQATT, SNEGSKA (reference sequence). DNA for the CDR3: TGCAGTGCTAGAGATATGGCTCGCGGGGGGAGCACAGATACGCAGTATTTT. Translation: CSARDMARGGSTDTQYF.

V gene TRBV12-3 or TRBV12-4 combines with J gene TRBJ2-1; no clear D. Trimming left V 6 bases short and J 8 bases short, with 14 bases between. The CDR3 covers 13 residues. CDR3 sequence reads: CASRSSYEDEQFF. CDR3 DNA: TGTGCCAGCAGGTCATCCTACGAGGATGAGCAGTTCTTC.

This clonotype occurred once. The V gene is TRBV5-6, the J gene TRBJ1-3; TRBD1 is a possible D gene (5 bases). Trimming cost V 5 bases and J 4 bases, with 10 bases left between them. The CDR3 spans 13 residues. From germline, CDR1 is SGHDT and CDR2 YYEEEE. The CDR3 protein is CASRDWGGNTIYF. As DNA, the CDR3 is TGTGCCAGCAGGGATTGGGGCGGAAACACCATATATTTT. The whole variable domain, filled in from reference TRBV5-6 and TRBJ1-3, reads DAGVTQSPTHLIKTRGQQVTLRCSPKSGHDTVSWYQQALGQGPQFIFQYYEEEERQRGNFPDRFSGHQFPNYSSELNVNALLLGDSALYLCASRDWGGNTIYFGEGSWLTVV.

The chain combines TRBV7-2 with TRBJ2-2, with D unresolved. Germline CDR1 reads SGHTA; CDR2 reads FQGNSA. CDR3 length: 15 residues. V lost 5 bases to trimming and J lost 3 bases, with 13 bases between them. The CDR3 loop is CASSRSESYTGELFF. The CDR3 DNA follows: TGTGCCAGCAGCCGCTCCGAAAGCTACACCGGGGAGCTGTTTTTT.

This clonotype showed up just a few times. The rearrangement uses TRBV6-2 or TRBV6-3 and TRBJ2-1; 9 bases align to TRBD2. After removal of 6 bases from V and 8 bases from J, the junction contained 14 bases not matched to a gene. Germline V gene lookup returns CDR1 MNHEY and CDR2 SVGEGT. The CDR3 runs 16 residues. The chain's CDR3 is CASRTALAGWGDEQFF. CDR3 nucleotide sequence: TGTGCCAGCAGAACAGCCCTAGCGGGGTGGGGGGATGAGCAGTTCTTC.

V is TRBV7-9 and J is TRBJ2-1; 13 nucleotides align to TRBD2. J was trimmed by 10 bases and V by 3 bases; bases with no gene match: 18. Germline-derived CDR1 and CDR2 are SEHNR and FQNEAQ (reference sequence). The CDR3 totals 19 residues. CDR3 nucleotide sequence: TGTGCCAGCAGCTTTATCGTCATGTCCGCCGGACTAGCGGGAGACGAGCAGTTCTTC. Translating gives CASSFIVMSAGLAGDEQFF.

The chain is built from TRBV7-2 and TRBJ1-2; 9 bases match TRBD1. V was pared by 3 bases and J by 8 bases, with 10 bases of the junction left unmatched. The CDR3 is 15 residues long. CDR1 is SGHTA and CDR2 is FQGNSA in the germline V gene. CDR3 in amino acids: CASSFGGTGRRGYTF. CDR3 in DNA: TGTGCCAGCAGCTTCGGCGGGACAGGGAGAAGGGGCTACACCTTC.

This clonotype was seen more than once but under ten times. The chain combines TRBV27 with TRBJ2-5; the D is unclear. The CDR3 has 14 residues. V was trimmed by 0 bases and J by 0 bases, leaving 5 bases between them. The germline V gene encodes CDR1 MNHEY and CDR2 SMNVEV (reference sequence). The CDR3 loop is CASSLSQYQETQYF. In DNA form, the CDR3 reads TGTGCCAGCAGTTTATCTCAGTACCAAGAGACCCAGTACTTC.

The rearrangement joins TRBV11-2 to TRBJ2-3; no reliable D call. This CDR3 region has 14 residues. Per the germline V gene, CDR1 is SGHAT and CDR2 is FQNNGV. V shed 1 base and J shed 2 bases, with 7 bases lying between them. The CDR3 loop reads CASSLAVYTDTQYF. CDR3 sequence (DNA): TGTGCCAGCAGCTTAGCGGTGTACACAGATACGCAGTATTTT.

This clonotype was detected ten times or more. This chain links TRBV7-2 with TRBJ2-7; D remains ambiguous. Trimming removed 2 bases at V and 0 bases at J, with 5 bases between. Germline V CDR1 and CDR2: SGHTA, FQGNSA. The CDR3 contains 13 residues. CDR3 in amino acids: CASSLTASYEQYF. The CDR3 DNA follows: TGTGCCAGCAGCTTAACGGCCTCCTACGAGCAGTACTTC.

The chain is built from TRBV28 and TRBJ1-2; D possibly corresponds to TRBD1 (6 bases). Germline CDR1 MDHEN, CDR2 SYDVKM. The CDR3 has 13 residues. Trimming stripped 5 bases from V and 8 bases from J, with 15 bases between. This CDR3 is CASSRNDRRGYTF. The CDR3, as DNA: TGTGCCAGCAGTCGAAATGACAGGCGGGGCTACACCTTC.

This clonotype was seen only a few times. The rearrangement joins TRBV6-1 to TRBJ1-5; perhaps TRBD1 as D (5 bases). Trimming left V 10 bases short and J 4 bases short, with 14 bases between. The CDR3 has 13 amino acids. CDR1 and CDR2 from the germline V gene are MNHNS and SASEGT. As DNA, the CDR3 is TGTGCCACCCGGGACGGACTAAATCAGCCCCAGCATTTT. Its translation: CATRDGLNQPQHF.